This record looks at one T cell receptor (beta chain) sequence and its context. The source of the sample is a study of blood T cell repertoires in COVID-19. Clones were read by immunoSEQ multiplex PCR, and TCRdb kept only the in-frame ones, dropping some. This sample carries some 370,000 clones, around 83% of them seen once, and the ten largest clones take approximately 4.7%. With 3 bases clipped from V and 0 bases from J, the junction kept 11 bases outside the gene matches. Germline V gives CDR1 SGHTA, CDR2 FQGTGA. CDR3 length: 21 amino acids. The receptor was isolated from a woman aged 45 to 65 who had recovered from COVID-19. The rearrangement links TRBV7-3 to TRBJ2-1, with 16 bases aligning to TRBD2. The sample comprised PBMCs or T cells enriched from blood (not recorded which). The CDR3 sequence: CASSFLNPGLAGGSSYNEQFF. The CDR3, as DNA: TGTGCCAGCAGCTTCCTAAACCCGGGACTAGCGGGAGGGAGCTCCTACAATGAGCAGTTCTTC.